The subject of this entry is one T cell receptor (beta chain). This clone's antigen is unknown. Base qualities are not provided; no much larger clone lies one nucleotide away. The data belong to a study of cytomegalovirus exposure and HLA in healthy donors listed by TCRdb under 2017. Regarding the research as a whole: According to a later analysis, the roughly 120 validation repertoires were produced on the same platform as the approximately 620 repertoires of the first cohort. The aim of the study was to test whether cataloging public T cell receptors could identify signatures of past pathogen exposure. In addition to the first cohort of approximately 650 subjects, a separate validation cohort of approximately 130 different subjects was used. The study combined high-throughput TCR immunosequencing, statistical association of individual TCRs with disease status, and machine learning to predict cytomegalovirus infection status. Beyond this particular receptor, the publication reports: In vitro tests confirmed that a few of the cytomegalovirus-associated TCR beta chains recognize cytomegalovirus antigens. The authors suggested that the approach could potentially be generalized to other disease states and immunological phenotypes. All 120 repertoires were used to score co-occurrence in the validation cohort in a later analysis, because that analysis had no HLA typing for the cohort. A total of 150 to 200 TCR beta chains were listed by the study as associated with cytomegalovirus. While some public TCRs were present in many individuals, most TCR sequences turned up only very rarely across donors. In a later analysis, TCRs clustered in the first cohort were found to also tend to co-occur in the 130 or so validation repertoires, with 85% to 95% of cluster scores above 0. Cytomegalovirus status was reported to be diagnosed by the classifier with high specificity and sensitivity in both the original and validation cohorts.

The germline V gene gives CDR1 as SGDLS and CDR2 as YYNGEE. Including the terminal cysteine and phenylalanine, the CDR3 comprises 15 residues. Only the CDR3 part of the read is kept: 45 bases, read in frame from the first base. From V the trimming removes 1 base and from J it removes 2 bases, while the gene matches leave 1 base of the junction unaccounted for. Receptors were amplified or captured by the immunoSEQ multiplex PCR assay. As for how the authors treated the data: A statistical classification framework was built for diagnosing cytomegalovirus status from the catalog of TCR beta chain sequences. The source is immuneACCESS, and TCRdb retained only in-frame sequences with V and J called. Part of the clones is not carried over; for the studies checked, unresolved V genes explain less than half of this, and the remainder is unexplained. V, J and clone size reflect that table, while D and trimming were determined from the DNA. The sample table shows around 58,000 clones, and about 89% are seen once. Approximately 1.7% of the sample lies in the top ten.

Separate from the approximately 670-subject first cohort, the validation cohort of roughly 110 subjects was the group to which the donors belonged. Sequencing used PBMCs. In this chain, TRBV9 is recombined with TRBJ2-7; 12 of the junction bases match TRBD2. The origin of this receptor is a woman aged 18-29 years in good health and CMV-seronegative. CDR3 region: CASSVTSGGPYEQYF. The nucleotides read TGTGCCAGCAGCGTAACTAGCGGGGGGCCCTACGAGCAGTACTTC.